Included here is one TCR beta chain sequence, with context. The antigen remains undetermined. These data are taken from a study of cytomegalovirus exposure and HLA in healthy donors. Overall study context: The 95 to 150 validation repertoires and the 666 first-cohort repertoires shared a platform, a later analysis reported. Study observations and caveats: Cytomegalovirus status was reportedly diagnosed by the classifier with high sensitivity and specificity. Subsequent analysis of the 120 or so validation repertoires found a tendency for first-cohort TCR clusters to co-occur.

V gave up 7 bases and J gave up 2 bases; unmatched junction bases: 8. The germline gives CDR1 MDHEN, CDR2 SYDVKM. This CDR3 comprises 14 residues. Sequenced by immunoSEQ multiplex PCR; TCRdb stores in-frame clones only, minus some. This table holds about 150,000 clones, over 80% found once. This sequence joins TRBV28 and TRBJ2-7; 7 nucleotides match TRBD2. Sequencing used PBMCs. The TCR sequence derives from a woman in her thirties in good health and CMV-seropositive. The CDR3 region has the DNA TGTGCCAGCACCGCCGGACTAGACCCCTACGAGCAGTACTTC. Translating gives CASTAGLDPYEQYF.